The following is a TCR beta chain sequence with its context. This sample is drawn from a study of blood T cell repertoires in COVID-19. Across the study: PBMCs, B-cell-depleted T cells, or T cells provided the cDNA or gDNA that made up the material.

Some clones are missing from TCRdb's copy, which holds only in-frame ones; the method was immunoSEQ multiplex PCR. The profile shows about 180,000 clones, about 90% of them singletons. The clonotype was recovered from a woman in her forties or fifties who had recovered from COVID-19. Material for sequencing was PBMCs or T cells enriched from blood (not recorded which).

The CDR3 sequence: CASSSRGTGVDEQFF. CDR3 nucleotide sequence: TGTGCCAGCAGCTCCAGGGGGACCGGAGTCGATGAGCAGTTCTTC. J is TRBJ2-1 and V is TRBV7-9, with 7 bases aligning to TRBD1. Looked up from germline, CDR1 is SEHNR and CDR2 is FQNEAQ (reference sequence). Trimming took 4 bases from V and 8 from J; bases not matched to a gene: 11. This CDR3 contains 15 residues.